This TCR beta chain is from a study of blood T cell repertoires in COVID-19. Germline values: CDR1 SEHNR, CDR2 FQNEAQ (reference sequence). The CDR3 is 13 amino acids. This clone appeared once. Original processing methods: Quantification of nucleated cells was approximated via reference gene primer amplification. TCRdb's copy holds only in-frame clones and misses some; the assay was immunoSEQ multiplex PCR. Clone size and the V and J calls come from that table; the DNA yielded D and trimming. The table lists tens of thousands of clones, less than 85% of them singletons. The sample taken for sequencing was peripheral blood. The receptor was isolated from a woman of 80 years or more with acute or convalescent COVID-19. This chain joins TRBV7-9 and TRBJ2-5, with TRBD1 matching over 9 bases. The CDR3 loop reads CATDRGWQETQYF. CDR3 DNA: TGTGCTACGGACAGGGGATGGCAAGAGACCCAGTACTTC.